These 27 T cell receptor beta chains share one sample of origin, sequenced in a study of blood T cell repertoires in COVID-19. Profiling relied on immunoSEQ multiplex PCR, and the TCRdb table lists in-frame clones only, not all of them. The sample includes 100,000 to 150,000 clones, more than 60% of them seen just once. The sequenced sample consisted of peripheral blood. The source is a woman between 65 and 79 years old with acute or convalescent COVID-19.

The chain is built from TRBV6-6 and TRBJ2-5; 7 bases line up with TRBD2. J gave up 4 bases and V 2 bases, and 7 bases lay outside the gene matches. This CDR3 is built from 15 residues. The germline CDR1 and CDR2 sequences are MNHNY and SVGAGI (reference sequence). The CDR3 region has the DNA TGTGCCAGCAGTTACGGGAGGGGACTCGGAGAGACCCAGTACTTC. Protein: CASSYGRGLGETQYF.

The V gene is TRBV2, the J gene TRBJ1-6; a possible D gene is TRBD1 (5 bases). V lost 7 bases to trimming and J lost 4 bases, with 8 bases between them. CDR1 is SNHLY and CDR2 is FYNNEI in the germline V gene. The CDR3 consists of 13 residues. The CDR3, as DNA: TGTGCCAGCACGGGGGTTTATAATTCACCCCTCCACTTT. Residues: CASTGVYNSPLHF.

J is TRBJ2-2 and V is TRBV5-4; the D is unclear. The ends were cut back, 2 bases at V and 9 bases at J, with 14 bases in the middle. The CDR3 is 14 amino acids. Germline CDR1 reads SGHNT; CDR2 reads YYREEE (reference sequence). The CDR3 region has the DNA TGTGCCAGCAGCTTTTCTTCTAGTGGCAGGGAGCTGTTTTTT. Encoded protein: CASSFSSSGRELFF.

This clone was counted a single time. This chain joins TRBV29-1 and TRBJ1-3, with D perhaps TRBD1 (5 bases). Trimming left V 5 bases short and J 0 bases short, with 20 bases between. The germline CDR1 and CDR2 sequences are SQVTM and ANQGSEA. CDR3 length: 17 amino acids. In DNA, the CDR3 is TGCAGCGTTTCAGAGTGGGGGGGGTCCTACTCTGGAAACACCATATATTTT. It translates to CSVSEWGGSYSGNTIYF.

This clone was observed many times. This rearrangement joins TRBV28 to TRBJ2-6, with 9 positions matching TRBD2. V lost 2 bases to trimming and J lost 0 bases; unmatched junction nucleotides: 8. This CDR3 is 19 amino acids long. The germline CDR1 and CDR2 sequences are MDHEN and SYDVKM. CDR3 sequence: CASSLSLAGRSSGANVLTF. Here the CDR3 DNA reads TGTGCCAGCAGTTTAAGTCTAGCGGGAAGAAGCTCTGGGGCCAACGTCCTGACTTTC.

The chain is built from TRBV12-5 and TRBJ2-6; 7 nucleotides line up with TRBD2. The length of the CDR3 is 18 residues. With 5 bases clipped from V and 0 bases from J, the junction kept 10 bases outside the gene matches. From germline, CDR1 is LGHNT and CDR2 FRNRAP. The CDR3 DNA sequence: TGTGCTAGTGGTCCTACGCCGGGGGGTCGCTCTGGGGCCAACGTCCTGACTTTC. The encoded protein is CASGPTPGGRSGANVLTF.

The rearrangement links TRBV27 to TRBJ2-1, with D possibly TRBD1 on 6 matching bases. CDR1 is MNHEY and CDR2 is SMNVEV in the germline V gene (reference sequence). Between the trimmed V and J ends, which lost 3 bases and 4 bases, there was a span of 19 bases. The CDR3 runs to 17 residues. The CDR3 DNA sequence: TGTGCCAGCAGTTTTCTTACCGCCGGGACAAGATACAATGAGCAGTTCTTC. This sequence encodes CASSFLTAGTRYNEQFF.

The sample holds many counts of this clone. The chain carries TRBV3-1 (or the pseudogene TRBV3-2) and TRBJ1-2; 9 nucleotides align to TRBD1. In germline, CDR1 is LGHDT, CDR2 YNNKEL (reference sequence). The CDR3 sequence is 15 residues long. J was trimmed by 8 bases and V by 3 bases; bases with no gene match: 10. CDR3 nucleotides: TGTGCCAGCAGCCAGCAGGACAGGGGACCGGGGGGCTACACCTTC. This translates into CASSQQDRGPGGYTF.

The chain combines TRBV5-1 with TRBJ1-5, with D perhaps matching TRBD1 (6 bases). This CDR3 has 17 residues. Deletions cut 3 bases from V and 3 bases from J, with 19 bases between. Germline V lookup: CDR1 SGHRS, CDR2 YFSETQ. CDR3 loop: CASSSLAPDRANQPQHF. For the CDR3, the DNA is TGCGCCAGCAGCTCTTTGGCCCCGGACAGAGCCAATCAGCCCCAGCATTTT.

This clone has just one count. V gene TRBV27 combines with J gene TRBJ1-5, with D maybe TRBD1 (5 bases). This CDR3 region has 16 residues. The germline CDR1 and CDR2 sequences are MNHEY and SMNVEV (reference sequence). V lost 2 bases, J lost 0 bases, and 11 bases lay in between. CDR3 residues: CASSLKARDSNQPQHF. CDR3 sequence (DNA): TGTGCCAGCAGTTTAAAGGCCAGGGATAGCAATCAGCCCCAGCATTTT.

The rearrangement joins TRBV20-1 to TRBJ2-1; 8 bases are a match to TRBD2. CDR3 size: 15 residues. V gave up 3 bases and J gave up 3 bases; unmatched junction bases: 7. CDR1 DFQATT and CDR2 SNEGSKA come from the germline V gene (reference sequence). This CDR3 reads CSASMGGGNYNEQFF. The CDR3 region has the DNA TGCAGTGCTAGTATGGGCGGGGGGAACTACAATGAGCAGTTCTTC.

The chain recombines TRBV5-1 with TRBJ2-2; D unresolved. Germline-derived CDR1 and CDR2 are SGHRS and YFSETQ. Between the trimmed V and J ends, which lost 5 bases and 1 base, there was a span of 3 bases. This CDR3 contains 12 residues. CDR3 nucleotides: TGCGCCAGCAGACAGAACACCGGGGAGCTGTTTTTT. Residues: CASRQNTGELFF.

J is TRBJ1-2 and V is TRBV15; perhaps TRBD1 as D (5 bases). V was shortened by 3 bases and J by 3 bases, with 11 bases between the two germline ends. Germline V gives CDR1 LNHNV, CDR2 YYDKDF (reference sequence). CDR3 length: 14 amino acids. CDR3 bases: TGTGCCACCAGCAGCGACCTAGGGGACTATGGCTACACCTTC. As protein: CATSSDLGDYGYTF.

This clone was observed a single time. V and J are TRBV24-1 and TRBJ2-2, with a weak D call TRBD1 (7 bases). The CDR3 spans 15 residues. Trimming shortened V by 5 bases and J by 6 bases, and 15 bases separated the two germline ends. Germline lookup yields CDR1 KGHDR and CDR2 SFDVKD. CDR3 sequence: CATSGRGDWAGELFF. The CDR3 DNA sequence: TGTGCCACCAGTGGCAGGGGGGATTGGGCCGGGGAGCTGTTTTTT.

This clone was detected only a few times. The chain carries TRBV28 and TRBJ2-6, with a tentative D call TRBD2 (6 bases). The germline V gene has CDR1 MDHEN and CDR2 SYDVKM. The V gene lost 3 bases and the J gene lost 3 bases, with 12 bases spanning the gap. The CDR3 covers 16 residues. CDR3 sequence: CASSFPRGGGANVLTF. CDR3 nucleotide sequence: TGTGCCAGCAGTTTCCCCCGGGGAGGTGGGGCCAACGTCCTGACTTTC.

This rearrangement joins TRBV7-9 to TRBJ2-7; D may be TRBD1 (5 bases). CDR3 size: 14 residues. V lost 5 bases, J lost 0 bases, and 11 bases lay in between. The germline V gene encodes CDR1 SEHNR and CDR2 FQNEAQ (reference sequence). The CDR3, as DNA: TGTGCCAGCAGCGGCAGTGGGGCCTCCTACGAGCAGTACTTC. It translates to CASSGSGASYEQYF.

This clone was picked up one time. The chain couples TRBV4-3 to TRBJ2-6, with TRBD1 as a possible D gene (5 bases). Trimming stripped 1 base from V and 1 base from J, with 11 bases between. The CDR3 consists of 17 residues. In germline, CDR1 is LGHNA, CDR2 YSLEER. CDR3 in amino acids: CASSQANTGSGANVLTF. The CDR3 coding sequence is TGCGCCAGCAGCCAAGCCAACACAGGTTCTGGGGCCAACGTCCTGACTTTC.

The J gene is TRBJ2-3, the V gene TRBV5-4, with a possible D match to TRBD1 (5 bases). The V gene lost 2 bases and the J gene lost 2 bases, with 9 bases spanning the gap. The germline V gene encodes CDR1 SGHNT and CDR2 YYREEE (reference sequence). The CDR3 runs 14 residues. In nucleotides, the CDR3 is TGTGCCAGCAGCTTCAGGGCCAACACAGATACGCAGTATTTT. Protein product: CASSFRANTDTQYF.

This clone occurred a few times. V gene TRBV19 combines with J gene TRBJ1-4; 7 bases line up with TRBD1. The germline gives CDR1 LNHDA, CDR2 SQIVND (reference sequence). V was clipped by 5 bases and J by 5 bases; unmatched bases: 11. The CDR3 is 16 residues long. The CDR3 loop reads CASSVYSDRANEKLFF. The CDR3 bases are TGTGCCAGTAGTGTTTACTCCGACAGGGCAAATGAAAAACTGTTTTTT.

The chain combines TRBV3-1 (or the pseudogene TRBV3-2) with TRBJ2-3; D might be TRBD1 (6 bases). The V gene's germline CDR1 is LGHDT and CDR2 YNNKEL (reference sequence). The CDR3 is 15 amino acids. Between the trimmed V and J ends, which lost 4 bases and 3 bases, there was a span of 14 bases. DNA of the CDR3: TGTGCCAGCAGCCGGGACACGTTTAGGACAGATACGCAGTATTTT. It is translated as CASSRDTFRTDTQYF.

The chain carries TRBV27 and TRBJ2-1; 12 bases are shared with TRBD2. CDR3 length: 17 residues. The junction had 5 bases not matched to a gene; V was cut back by 5 bases and J by 0 bases. CDR1 and CDR2 (germline): MNHEY, SMNVEV (reference sequence). The chain's CDR3 is CASSISSGGASYNEQFF. The CDR3, as DNA: TGTGCCAGCAGTATTTCTAGCGGGGGGGCCTCCTACAATGAGCAGTTCTTC.

The rearrangement links TRBV15 to TRBJ2-3, with a tentative D call TRBD1 (6 bases). CDR3 length: 17 amino acids. Germline assignment: CDR1 LNHNV and CDR2 YYDKDF (reference sequence). The V end was cut by 0 bases, the J end by 0 bases, with 13 bases between. CDR3 nucleotides: TGTGCCACCAGCAGAGAGAGGGGGTACGGTAGCACAGATACGCAGTATTTT. Translation gives CATSRERGYGSTDTQYF.

This chain connects TRBV28 to TRBJ2-1; a weak D match, TRBD1 (5 bases). The CDR3 has 16 amino acids. The germline V gene has CDR1 MDHEN and CDR2 SYDVKM. Trimming removed 1 base from V and 5 bases from J, with 15 bases in between. The CDR3 DNA follows: TGTGCCAGCAGTTTATTGGACATGGGTGTAAACAATGAGCAGTTCTTC. Amino acids: CASSLLDMGVNNEQFF.

This clone was recorded many times. The chain combines TRBV6-1 with TRBJ1-1; D remains ambiguous. This CDR3 contains 17 residues. Between the trimmed V and J ends, which lost 4 bases and 1 base, there was a span of 19 bases. Germline V gene data show CDR1 as MNHNS and CDR2 as SASEGT. The CDR3 region has the DNA TGTGCCAGCAGTGGGCCCCGAGGCGGTCCGAGGAACACTGAAGCTTTCTTT. Its translation: CASSGPRGGPRNTEAFF.

The chain joins TRBV12-3 or TRBV12-4 to TRBJ1-6; D ambiguous. The ends were cut back, 2 bases at V and 13 bases at J, with 12 bases in the middle. The CDR3 is 13 amino acids. Here the CDR3 reads CASSLLNSRPLHF. The CDR3 nucleotides are TGTGCCAGCAGTTTACTTAACAGTCGGCCCCTCCACTTT.

The CDR3 spells CASSRTSGAYNEQFF. The CDR3 DNA follows: TGTGCCAGCAGTAGGACTAGCGGGGCCTACAATGAGCAGTTCTTC. The genes are TRBV27 and TRBJ2-1; 12 nucleotides agree with TRBD2. CDR1 and CDR2 from the germline V gene are MNHEY and SMNVEV (reference sequence). This CDR3 contains 15 residues. V shed 5 bases, J shed 2 bases, and the junction held 1 base outside the gene matches.

This chain links TRBV9 with TRBJ1-3; D not certain. The CDR3 runs 14 residues. Per the germline V gene, CDR1 is SGDLS and CDR2 is YYNGEE. V lost 0 bases and J 2 bases, leaving 6 bases between the germline ends. Here the CDR3 DNA reads TGTGCCAGCAGCGTAGGAGGAACTGGAAACACCATATATTTT. This encodes CASSVGGTGNTIYF.